This is a list of T cell receptor beta chains from one sample in a study of blood T cells in healthy people across ages. TCRdb reprocessed the 5' RACE reads with MiXCR, giving one entry per CDR3 protein. The sample holds 2 million or so distinct CDR3 sequences, about 49% seen once. Sequencing input: blood. The receptors derive from a woman aged 40 to 55 in good health. CDR3s include the opening cysteine and the closing phenylalanine or tryptophan. A D gene is named only where the DNA matches it firmly. Where a row states a size, it is once, few, many or the class of an expanded clone; other rows omit it.

TRBV7-2	few	TRBD1	TRBJ2-4	TGTGCCAGCAGTTCTCCTTCGACAGGGGGCTCCAACATTCAGTACTTC	CASSSPSTGGSNIQYF
TRBV9	few	TRBD1	TRBJ1-2	TGTGCCAGCAGCGTGGATGGGACAGAACGCTATGGCTACACCTTC	CASSVDGTERYGYTF
TRBV6-2/TRBV6-3	few	-	TRBJ2-5	TGTGCCAGCAGTGCAGGGAGTTGGGCTGAGACCCAGTACTTC	CASSAGSWAETQYF
TRBV20-1	few	TRBD2	TRBJ2-1	TGCAGTGCTAGAAGGCTAGCGGGGGGCCTAAGCTCCTACAATGAGCAGTTCTTC	CSARRLAGGLSSYNEQFF
TRBV28	-	-	TRBJ2-5	TGTGCCAGCAGTCGCCGACTGATCCAAGAGACCCAGTACTTC	CASSRRLIQETQYF
TRBV15	few	-	TRBJ1-2	TGTGCCACCAGCAGGGACACGGTGAAAGGCTACACCTTC	CATSRDTVKGYTF
TRBV28	-	TRBD1	TRBJ1-2	TGTGCCAGCAGCCTACTGCCGGGACAGGGAGGGCTTGGCTACACCTTC	CASSLLPGQGGLGYTF
TRBV28	few	-	TRBJ2-5	TGTGCCAGCGGCGGTGGGGGCATGGAGACCCAGTACTTC	CASGGGGMETQYF
TRBV20-1	many	-	TRBJ2-7	TGCAGTGCTCCCCTTGGGCAGGGGATTACGAAAATCGAGCAGTACTTC	CSAPLGQGITKIEQYF
TRBV7-6	-	-	TRBJ1-3	TGTGCCAGCAGCCCTCTAACAGGGTTCGTTGGAAACACCATATATTTT	CASSPLTGFVGNTIYF
TRBV7-9	-	-	TRBJ2-7	TGTGCCAGCAGTACCGTATCGGGGGTTTTGGGGTACGAGCAGTACTTC	CASSTVSGVLGYEQYF
TRBV12-3/TRBV12-4	-	-	TRBJ2-1	TGTGCCAGCAGTTCGGGGACCCAAGAGACCCAGTTCTTC	CASSSGTQETQFF
TRBV6-2/TRBV6-3	few	-	TRBJ1-5	TGTGTCAGCACCGACAACGGGTCTCATCAGCCCCAGCATTTT	CVSTDNGSHQPQHF
TRBV10-3	-	-	TRBJ1-2	TGTGCCATCAGCCCGGGGAAGTGGAACTATGGCTACACCTTC	CAISPGKWNYGYTF
TRBV5-6	-	-	TRBJ2-7	TGTGCCAGCAGCCCTCCCGAGGACAGATTCGACTCCTACGAGCAGTACTTC	CASSPPEDRFDSYEQYF
TRBV7-9	-	-	TRBJ2-5	TGTGCCAGCAGCTACCAACCTACATTTGGGGGCGGTGAGACCCAGTACTTC	CASSYQPTFGGGETQYF
TRBV20-1	-	-	TRBJ2-1	TGCAGTGCTAGAGACTTCAGCCCCAGTGGGGCCTACAATAAGCAGTTCTTC	CSARDFSPSGAYNKQFF
TRBV29-1	-	TRBD1	TRBJ2-7	TGCAGCAAACCCGGGACGGGCGGCCGGGACAGGGGCGGTTTCGGAGGCGAGCAGTACTTC	CSKPGTGGRDRGGFGGEQYF
TRBV20-1	-	TRBD2	TRBJ2-1	TGCAGTGCCACCGGGACTAGCGGAGCTCGGACCTACAATGAGCAGTTCTTC	CSATGTSGARTYNEQFF
TRBV27	few	-	TRBJ2-7	TGTGCCAGCAGTCAATCCCGGGGATTGAGTGAGCAGTACTTC	CASSQSRGLSEQYF
TRBV11-2	few	-	TRBJ2-7	TGTGCCAGCAGCTTACTAGGGGAATCCTACGAGCAGTACTTC	CASSLLGESYEQYF
TRBV4-1	-	-	TRBJ2-1	TGCGCCAGCAGTTGCAGGGGTCCGAATGAGCAGTTCTTC	CASSCRGPNEQFF
TRBV24-1	-	TRBD1	TRBJ2-3	TGCGCCACCAGTGACCATTCCGGGACAGGGAGTACAGATACGCAGTATTTT	CATSDHSGTGSTDTQYF
TRBV20-1	-	TRBD2	TRBJ2-5	TGCAGTGCTGACGTGGCGGGGGAGATTGAGACCCAGTACTTC	CSADVAGEIETQYF
TRBV12-5	-	TRBD1	TRBJ2-5	TGTGCTAGTGGTTTATTTGTCGGGACAGGGAGCGATGAGCAGTACTTC	CASGLFVGTGSDEQYF
TRBV28	-	TRBD2	TRBJ2-5	TGTGCCAGCAGTGGGGTGGCGGGGGTTCAGTGGACCCAGTACTTC	CASSGVAGVQWTQYF
TRBV7-9	few	-	TRBJ1-2	TGTGCCAGCAGCACCCGGGACAATCTCCATGGCTACACCTTC	CASSTRDNLHGYTF
TRBV29-1	-	TRBD1	TRBJ1-5	TGCAGCGCGGGGGACAGGCAGCCCCAGCATTTT	CSAGDRQPQHF
TRBV7-2	-	-	TRBJ2-1	TGTGCCAGCAGCTTGGGCGTTTCACTCCAGGGGGAGCAGTTCTTC	CASSLGVSLQGEQFF
TRBV27	-	-	TRBJ1-5	TGTGCCAGCAGGGAAGGTGATCAGCCCCAGCATTTT	CASREGDQPQHF
TRBV4-1	-	-	TRBJ2-1	TGCACCAGCAGCCAGGATGGTTTTGGCCTCAATGAGCAGTTCTTC	CTSSQDGFGLNEQFF
TRBV4-2	-	-	TRBJ1-1	TGTGCCAGCAGCCGGCCGCACGGACGGAGTGAAGCTTTCTTT	CASSRPHGRSEAFF
TRBV6-2/TRBV6-3	-	TRBD2	TRBJ2-1	TGTGCCAGCAGACTGACTAGCGTCCACAATGAGCAGTTTTTC	CASRLTSVHNEQFF
TRBV6-2/TRBV6-3	-	-	TRBJ2-1	TGTGCCAGCAGTTATGGCCAATCTTACAATGAGCAGTTCTTC	CASSYGQSYNEQFF
TRBV6-5	-	TRBD1	TRBJ2-1	TGTGCCAGCAGTCTCCGAAGACAGGGCATTCACAATGAGCAGTTCTTC	CASSLRRQGIHNEQFF
TRBV21-1	-	-	TRBJ1-2	TGTGCCAGCAGCAAAAGGACCGGCTATGGCTACACCTTC	CASSKRTGYGYTF
TRBV5-8	few	-	TRBJ2-7	TGTGCCAGCAGCTTGAGGGGGGCCGATTACGAGCAGTACTTC	CASSLRGADYEQYF
TRBV7-2	once	-	TRBJ2-5	TGTGCCAGCAGCCCTATGGGGTTCCAGGAGACCCAGTACTTC	CASSPMGFQETQYF
TRBV12-5	few	TRBD1	TRBJ2-1	TGTGCTAGTGGTTTGCCCCAGACAGGGCCCAACAATGAGCAGTTCTTC	CASGLPQTGPNNEQFF